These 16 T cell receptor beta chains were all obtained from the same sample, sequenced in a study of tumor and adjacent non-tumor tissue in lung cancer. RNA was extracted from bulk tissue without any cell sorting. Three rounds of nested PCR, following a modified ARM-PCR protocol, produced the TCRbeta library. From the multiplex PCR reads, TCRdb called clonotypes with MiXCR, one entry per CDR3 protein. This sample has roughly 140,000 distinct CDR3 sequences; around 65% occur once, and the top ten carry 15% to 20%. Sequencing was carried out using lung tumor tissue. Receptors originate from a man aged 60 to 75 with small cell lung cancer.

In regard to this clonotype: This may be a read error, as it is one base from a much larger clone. CDR3 coding DNA: TGTGCCAGCAGTTACTCCAGGGAAGGCGAGCTGTACGTC. This codes for CASSYSREGELYV. This rearrangement joins TRBV6-2 or TRBV6-3 to TRBJ2-7; weak D call: TRBD1 (5 bases). The length of the CDR3 is 13 residues. The germline CDR1 and CDR2 sequences are MNHEY and SVGEGT.

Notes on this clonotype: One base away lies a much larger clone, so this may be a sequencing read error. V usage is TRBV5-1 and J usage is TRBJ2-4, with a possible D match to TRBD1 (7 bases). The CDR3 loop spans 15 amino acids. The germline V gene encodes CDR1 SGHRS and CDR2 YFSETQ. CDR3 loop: CATSLGGQRKNIQYF. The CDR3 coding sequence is TGCGCCACCAGCTTGGGGGGACAGCGAAAAAACATTCAGTACTTC.

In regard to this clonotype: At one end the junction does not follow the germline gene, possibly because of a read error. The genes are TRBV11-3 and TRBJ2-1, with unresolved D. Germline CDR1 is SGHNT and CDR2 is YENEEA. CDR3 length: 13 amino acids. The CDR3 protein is CAITTKNEDEQFF. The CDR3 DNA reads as TGTGCCATCACCACAAAGAATGAGGATGAGCAATTCTTC.

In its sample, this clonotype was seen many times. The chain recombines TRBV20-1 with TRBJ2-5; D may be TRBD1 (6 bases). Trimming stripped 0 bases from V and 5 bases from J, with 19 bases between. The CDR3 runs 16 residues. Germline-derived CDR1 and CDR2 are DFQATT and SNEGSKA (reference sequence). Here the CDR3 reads CSARDRGPKRGETQYF. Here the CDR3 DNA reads TGCAGTGCTAGAGATCGGGGTCCGAAAAGGGGGGAGACCCAGTACTTC.

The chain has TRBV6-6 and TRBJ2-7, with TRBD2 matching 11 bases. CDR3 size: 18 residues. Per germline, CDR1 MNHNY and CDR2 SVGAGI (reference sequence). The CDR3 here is CASRYSMPGTSGFYEQYV. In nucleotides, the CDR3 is TGTGCCAGCAGATACTCGATGCCCGGGACTAGCGGATTCTACGAGCAGTACGTC.

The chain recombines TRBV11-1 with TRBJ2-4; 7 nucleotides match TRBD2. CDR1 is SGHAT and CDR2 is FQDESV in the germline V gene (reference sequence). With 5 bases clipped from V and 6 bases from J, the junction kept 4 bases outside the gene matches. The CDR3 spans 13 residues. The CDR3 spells CASSLGGANIQYF. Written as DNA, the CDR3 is TGTGCCAGCAGCCTGGGAGGGGCAAACATTCAGTACTTC.

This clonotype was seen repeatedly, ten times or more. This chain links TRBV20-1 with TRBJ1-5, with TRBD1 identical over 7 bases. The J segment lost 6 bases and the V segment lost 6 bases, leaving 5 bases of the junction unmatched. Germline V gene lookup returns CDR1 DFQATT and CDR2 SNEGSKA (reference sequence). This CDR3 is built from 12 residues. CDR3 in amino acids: CSAATGSQPQHF. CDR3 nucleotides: TGCAGTGCGGCGACAGGGAGTCAGCCCCAGCATTTT.

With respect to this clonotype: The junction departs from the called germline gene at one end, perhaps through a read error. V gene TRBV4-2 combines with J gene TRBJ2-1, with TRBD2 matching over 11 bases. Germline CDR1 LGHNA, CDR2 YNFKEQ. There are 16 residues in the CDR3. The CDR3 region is CAGSQEGLAARNEQFF. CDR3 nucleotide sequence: TGTGCCGGCAGCCAAGAGGGACTAGCGGCAAGAAACGAGCAGTTCTTC.

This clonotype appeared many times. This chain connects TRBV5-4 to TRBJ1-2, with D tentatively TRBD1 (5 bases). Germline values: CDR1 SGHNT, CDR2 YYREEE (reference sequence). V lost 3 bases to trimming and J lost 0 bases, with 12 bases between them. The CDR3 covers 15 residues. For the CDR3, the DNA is TGTGCCAGCAGCTCCTTAAAGACAGCTAACTATGGCTACACCTTC. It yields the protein CASSSLKTANYGYTF. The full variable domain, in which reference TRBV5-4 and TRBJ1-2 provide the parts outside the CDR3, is ETGVTQSPTHLIKTRGQQVTLRCSSQSGHNTVSWYQQALGQGPQFIFQYYREEENGRGNFPPRFSGLQFPNYSSELNVNALELDDSALYLCASSSLKTANYGYTFGSGTRLTVV.

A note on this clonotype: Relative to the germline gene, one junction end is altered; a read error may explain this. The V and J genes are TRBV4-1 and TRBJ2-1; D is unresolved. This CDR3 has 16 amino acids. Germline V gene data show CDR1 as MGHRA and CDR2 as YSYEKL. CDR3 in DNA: TGCGCCAGCAACCAAGTCTCGGTGGTGTTCTACAATGAGCAGTTCTTC. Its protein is CASNQVSVVFYNEQFF.

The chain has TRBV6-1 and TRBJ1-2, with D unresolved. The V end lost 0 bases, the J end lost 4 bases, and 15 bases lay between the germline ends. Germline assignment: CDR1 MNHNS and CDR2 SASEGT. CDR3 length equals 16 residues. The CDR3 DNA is TGTGCCAGCAGTGAAGCGGGTCGGGGAGCCAGCTATGGCTACACCTTC. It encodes CASSEAGRGASYGYTF.

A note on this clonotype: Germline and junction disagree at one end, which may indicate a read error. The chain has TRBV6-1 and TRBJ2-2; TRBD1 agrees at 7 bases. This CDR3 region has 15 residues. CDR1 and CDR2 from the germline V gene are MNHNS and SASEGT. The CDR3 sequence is CASSLDRSNTGELLF. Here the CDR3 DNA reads TGTGCCAGCAGTTTGGACAGGTCGAACACCGGGGAGCTGTTGTTT.

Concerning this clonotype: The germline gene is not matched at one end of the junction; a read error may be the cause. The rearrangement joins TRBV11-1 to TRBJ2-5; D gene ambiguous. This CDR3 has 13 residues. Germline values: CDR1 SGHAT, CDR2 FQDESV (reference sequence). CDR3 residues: CVSSLGPEETQYF. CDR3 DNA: TGTGTCAGCAGCCTAGGCCCGGAAGAGACCCAGTACTTC.

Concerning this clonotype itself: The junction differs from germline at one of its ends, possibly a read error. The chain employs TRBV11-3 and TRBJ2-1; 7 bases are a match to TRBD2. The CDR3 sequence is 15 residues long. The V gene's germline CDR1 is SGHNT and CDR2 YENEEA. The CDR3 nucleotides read TGTGCAAGCAGCTTATCAGCGGGGTACGACAATGAGCATTTCTTC. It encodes CASSLSAGYDNEHFF. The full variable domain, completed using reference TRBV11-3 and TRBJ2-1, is EAGVVQSPRYKIIEKKQPVAFWCNPISGHNTLYWYLQNLGQGPELLIRYENEEAVDDSQLPKDRFSAERLKGVDSTLKIQPAELGDSAVYLCASSLSAGYDNEHFFGPGTRLTVL.

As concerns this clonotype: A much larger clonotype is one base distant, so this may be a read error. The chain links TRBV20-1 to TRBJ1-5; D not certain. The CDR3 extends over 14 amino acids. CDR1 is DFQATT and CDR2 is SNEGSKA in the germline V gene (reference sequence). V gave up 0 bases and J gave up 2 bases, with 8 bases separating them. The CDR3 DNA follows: TGCAGTGCTAGAGATTCCGATGGCAATCAGCCCCAGCATTTT. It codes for CSARDSDGNQPQHF.

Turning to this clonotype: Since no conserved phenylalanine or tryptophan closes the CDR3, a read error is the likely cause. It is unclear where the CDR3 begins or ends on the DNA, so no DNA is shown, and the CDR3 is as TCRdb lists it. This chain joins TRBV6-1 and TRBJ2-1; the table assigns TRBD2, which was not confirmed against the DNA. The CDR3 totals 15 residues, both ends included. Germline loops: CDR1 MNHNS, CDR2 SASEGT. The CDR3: CASPPSGSSYNEHFL.